These T cell receptor beta chains were read from a single sample in a study of technical replicates of blood from a few donors. TCRdb's table, derived via immunoSEQ multiplex PCR, lists solely in-frame clones and lacks some. The sample carries more than 70,000 clones, nearly 98% recorded once. Sample: T cells isolated from PBMCs. These receptors were taken from a human donor in good health. CDR3s leave out the opening cysteine and the closing phenylalanine or tryptophan.

V: TRBV15
J: TRBJ2-7
CDR3: ATSRDSVDGRLNFYEQY

V: TRBV7-9
J: TRBJ1-2
CDR3: ASSSSDRHYGYT

V: TRBV2
J: TRBJ1-4
CDR3: ASSLGQGLEKLF

V: TRBV19
J: TRBJ1-2
CDR3: ASSVREYGYT

V: TRBV6-1
J: TRBJ1-6
CDR3: ASSEALPGQGGAYNSPLH

V: TRBV21-1
J: TRBJ2-5
CDR3: ASIPDKGGRETQY

V: TRBV30
J: TRBJ1-2
CDR3: ASLGQGVAGYT

V: TRBV6-5
J: TRBJ1-1
CDR3: ASRLGGTEAF

V: TRBV4-2
J: TRBJ2-2
CDR3: ASSQPSGGTGELF

V: TRBV9
J: TRBJ1-4
CDR3: ASSVGQGSEKLF

V: TRBV29-1
J: TRBJ2-3
CDR3: SVLRGVIQDTQY

V: TRBV5-1
J: TRBJ2-7
CDR3: ASTPRTGSFDEQY

V: TRBV4-1
J: TRBJ1-6
CDR3: ASSQDADRGGPLH

V: TRBV6-4
J: TRBJ2-1
CDR3: ASSDLTGSYNEQF

V: TRBV10-3
J: TRBJ1-4
CDR3: AIRGGINEKLF

V: TRBV5-1
J: TRBJ2-7
CDR3: ASSLGGRGNYEQY

V: TRBV29-1
J: TRBJ2-7
CDR3: SVVRQIGEQY

V: TRBV20-1
J: TRBJ2-2
CDR3: SASHSGELF

V: TRBV30
J: TRBJ1-6
CDR3: AWSVLGQGPLH

V: TRBV28
J: TRBJ1-2
CDR3: ASSGPTGLNYGYT

V: TRBV7-9
J: TRBJ1-1
CDR3: ASSTVPRNTEAF

V: TRBV2
J: TRBJ2-7
CDR3: ASSVNRGYEQY

V: TRBV6-1
J: TRBJ2-1
CDR3: ASRAGTGLYNEQF

V: TRBV5-1
J: TRBJ2-5
CDR3: ASSLAVKETQY

V: TRBV5-1
J: TRBJ2-7
CDR3: ASSLGGTGSSEQY

V: TRBV7-3
J: TRBJ1-6
CDR3: ASSLTEQVYNSPLH

V: TRBV7-9
J: TRBJ2-3
CDR3: ASSLGDRQRGGSGDTQY

V: TRBV5-1
J: TRBJ2-5
CDR3: ASSSGVHSSETQY

V: TRBV27
J: TRBJ1-2
CDR3: ASREQGSWGYT

V: TRBV7-7
J: TRBJ2-2
CDR3: ATREPTGELF

V: TRBV6-6
J: TRBJ2-7
CDR3: ASSDRDRNYEQY

V: TRBV5-4
J: TRBJ2-4
CDR3: ATSSGEYIQY

V: TRBV27
J: TRBJ1-1
CDR3: ASSHTDRRLDTEAF

V: TRBV29-1
J: TRBJ1-1
CDR3: SVEGGDTEAF

V: TRBV6-4
J: TRBJ2-6
CDR3: ASKGTGDYGANVLT

V: TRBV6-5
J: TRBJ2-7
CDR3: ASREGQGIGYEQY

V: TRBV4-1
J: TRBJ2-1
CDR3: ASSQESAWGTTYNEQF

V: TRBV6-1
J: TRBJ2-7
CDR3: ASSEQAISYEQY

V: TRBV5-1
J: TRBJ1-1
CDR3: ASSRGSTMNTEAF

V: TRBV9
J: TRBJ1-4
CDR3: ASSVGVGWSNEKLF